The present T cell receptor (beta chain) was sequenced within a study of blood T cell repertoires in COVID-19. Across the study: COVID-19 samples collected from the United States, Italy and Spain covered acute and convalescent phases. Nucleic acid was either cDNA or gDNA, and it came from T cells, B-cell-depleted T cells, or PBMCs.

Germline V gives CDR1 LGHDT, CDR2 YNNKEL (reference sequence). The CDR3 is 14 residues long. V was clipped by 4 bases and J by 5 bases; unmatched bases: 4. As processed by the authors: Amplification with reference gene primers provided the estimates of nucleated cell counts. Profiling relied on immunoSEQ multiplex PCR, and the TCRdb table lists in-frame clones only, not all of them. That table supplies the V and J calls and clone size; D and trimming were determined from the DNA. The sample holds about 120,000 clones, over 60% seen once. V usage is TRBV3-1 (or the pseudogene TRBV3-2) and J usage is TRBJ2-5; 10 nucleotides agree with TRBD2. The sample was peripheral blood. The sequence was collected from a woman older than 75 with acute or convalescent COVID-19. Written as DNA, the CDR3 is TGTGCCAGCAGCCCTAGCGGGAGTGGCGAGACCCAGTACTTC. It encodes CASSPSGSGETQYF.